This T cell receptor (beta chain) was retrieved from a study of blood T cell repertoires in COVID-19. Trimming removed 0 bases from V and 3 bases from J; junction bases left unmatched: 9. CDR1 and CDR2 from the germline V gene are SEHNR and FQNEAQ (reference sequence). The CDR3 covers 17 residues. In the original workflow: For nucleated cells, counts were estimated from reference gene primer amplification. Generated by immunoSEQ multiplex PCR, the TCRdb table keeps only in-frame clones and is missing some. V and J calls and clone size are as listed in that table; D and trimming were resolved from the DNA. The sample yields under 150,000 clones, around 80% seen once.

The chain joins TRBV7-9 to TRBJ2-7, with 9 bases aligning to TRBD1. The sequenced sample was peripheral blood. The clonotype comes from a man between 70 and 80 years old with acute or convalescent COVID-19. CDR3 residues: CASSLARGQGNLYEQYF. The CDR3 coding sequence is TGTGCCAGCAGCTTAGCAAGGGGACAGGGAAATCTCTACGAGCAGTACTTC.